This T cell receptor beta chain was found in a study of high-grade serous ovarian cancer treatment subgroups. As for the study in general: On average, around 15,000 reads and 7,494 unique TCR beta rearrangements were obtained per sample. Study results and caveats: Spatial context was lost because tumors were sequenced in bulk. Tumors within one patient showed repertoire similarity of about 0.095 to 0.85. Higher neoantigen levels went with greater TCR clonal relatedness.

Tumor tissue was taken before any definitive surgery or chemotherapy was given. This CDR3 is built from 16 residues. From germline, CDR1 is MNHEY and CDR2 SVGAGI. V lost 0 bases and J lost 7, with 15 bases in between. As to this clone: Antigen unknown.

Some clones are missing from TCRdb's copy, which holds only in-frame ones; the method was immunoSEQ multiplex PCR. The sample has a few thousand clones; roughly 80% are singletons. V gene TRBV6-5 combines with J gene TRBJ1-4, with unresolved D. The sequence was collected from a human donor with high-grade serous ovarian cancer. Sequencing was done on a sample of tumor tissue. The CDR3 spells CASSYSSPPLGEKLFF. In DNA, the CDR3 is TGTGCCAGCAGTTACTCATCTCCCCCCCTCGGTGAAAAACTGTTTTTT.